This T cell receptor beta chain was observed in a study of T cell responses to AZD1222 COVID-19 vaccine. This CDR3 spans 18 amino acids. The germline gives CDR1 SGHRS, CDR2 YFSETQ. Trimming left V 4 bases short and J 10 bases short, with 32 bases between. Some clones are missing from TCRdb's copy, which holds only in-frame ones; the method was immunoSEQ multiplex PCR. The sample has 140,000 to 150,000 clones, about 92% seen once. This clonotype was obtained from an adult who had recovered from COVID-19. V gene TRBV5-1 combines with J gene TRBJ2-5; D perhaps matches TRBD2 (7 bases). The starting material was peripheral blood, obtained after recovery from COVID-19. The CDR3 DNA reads TGCGCCAGCAGCCCGACGGTCGGGGGGCCGGGGTCCGTCGGGGACCAGTACTTC. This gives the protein CASSPTVGGPGSVGDQYF.